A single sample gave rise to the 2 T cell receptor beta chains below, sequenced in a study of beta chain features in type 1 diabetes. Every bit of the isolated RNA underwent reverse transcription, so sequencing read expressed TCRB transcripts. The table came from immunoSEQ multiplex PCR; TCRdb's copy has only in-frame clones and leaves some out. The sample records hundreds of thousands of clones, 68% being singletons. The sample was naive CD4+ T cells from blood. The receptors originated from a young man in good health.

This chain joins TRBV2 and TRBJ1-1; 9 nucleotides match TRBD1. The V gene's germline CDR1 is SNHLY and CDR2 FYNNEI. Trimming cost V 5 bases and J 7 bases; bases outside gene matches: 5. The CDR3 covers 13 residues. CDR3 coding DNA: TGTGCCAGCAGTCAGGACAGGGGAGGTGAAGCTTTCTTT. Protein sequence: CASSQDRGGEAFF.

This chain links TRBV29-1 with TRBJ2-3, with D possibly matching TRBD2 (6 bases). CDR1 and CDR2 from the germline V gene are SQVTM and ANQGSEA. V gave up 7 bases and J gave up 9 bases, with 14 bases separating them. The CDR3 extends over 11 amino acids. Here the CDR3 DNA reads TGCAGCGGTGGTCATGGAGGGACGCAGTATTTT. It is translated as CSGGHGGTQYF.